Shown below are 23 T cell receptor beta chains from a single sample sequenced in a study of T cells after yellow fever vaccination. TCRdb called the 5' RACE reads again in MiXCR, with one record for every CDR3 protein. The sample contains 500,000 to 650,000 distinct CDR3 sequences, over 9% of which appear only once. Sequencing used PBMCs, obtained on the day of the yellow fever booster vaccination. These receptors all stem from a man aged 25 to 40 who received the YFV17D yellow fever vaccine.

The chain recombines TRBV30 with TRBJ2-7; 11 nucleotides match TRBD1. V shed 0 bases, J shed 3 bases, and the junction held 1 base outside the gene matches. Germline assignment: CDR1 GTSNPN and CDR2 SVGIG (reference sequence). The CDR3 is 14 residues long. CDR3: CAWSVGTGGYEQYF. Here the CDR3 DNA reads TGTGCCTGGAGTGTAGGGACAGGGGGCTACGAGCAGTACTTC.

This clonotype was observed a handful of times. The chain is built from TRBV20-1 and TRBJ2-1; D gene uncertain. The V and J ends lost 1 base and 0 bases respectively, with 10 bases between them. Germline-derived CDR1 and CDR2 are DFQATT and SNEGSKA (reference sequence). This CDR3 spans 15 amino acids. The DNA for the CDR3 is TGCAGTGCTAGAGTCGAGGTAGGCTCCTACAATGAGCAGTTCTTC. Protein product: CSARVEVGSYNEQFF.

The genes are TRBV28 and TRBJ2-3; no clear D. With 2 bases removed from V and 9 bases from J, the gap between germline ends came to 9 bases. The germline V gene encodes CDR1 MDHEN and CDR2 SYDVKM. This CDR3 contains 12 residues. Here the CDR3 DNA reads TGTGCCAGCAGTTTAAGGAAGGGCACGCAGTATTTT. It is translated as CASSLRKGTQYF.

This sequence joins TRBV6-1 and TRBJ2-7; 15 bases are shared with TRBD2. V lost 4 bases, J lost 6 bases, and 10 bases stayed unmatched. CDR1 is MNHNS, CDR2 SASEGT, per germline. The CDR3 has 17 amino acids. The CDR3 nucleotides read TGTGCCAGCAGTGCTCTACAGGGACTAGCGGGAGGAAGCGAGCAGTACTTC. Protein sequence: CASSALQGLAGGSEQYF.

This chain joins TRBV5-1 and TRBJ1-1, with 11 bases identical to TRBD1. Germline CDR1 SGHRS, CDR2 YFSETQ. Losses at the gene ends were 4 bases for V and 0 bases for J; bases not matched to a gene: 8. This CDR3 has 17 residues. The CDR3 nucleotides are TGCGCCAGCAGCGCCGCTAGGACAGGGGGCTTGAACACTGAAGCTTTCTTT. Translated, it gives CASSAARTGGLNTEAFF.

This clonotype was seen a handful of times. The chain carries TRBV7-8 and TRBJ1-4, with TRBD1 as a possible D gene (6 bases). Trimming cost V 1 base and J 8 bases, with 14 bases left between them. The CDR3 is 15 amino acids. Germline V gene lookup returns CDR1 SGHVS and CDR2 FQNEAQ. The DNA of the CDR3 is TGTGCCAGCAGCTTAGGGGGGCAGGGCGGGGAAAAACTGTTTTTT. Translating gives CASSLGGQGGEKLFF.

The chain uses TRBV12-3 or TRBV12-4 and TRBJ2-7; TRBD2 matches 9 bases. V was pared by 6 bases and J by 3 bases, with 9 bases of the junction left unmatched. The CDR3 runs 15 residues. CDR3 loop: CASSRTSGSHYEQYF. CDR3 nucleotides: TGTGCCAGCAGCCGTACTAGCGGGTCCCACTACGAGCAGTACTTC.

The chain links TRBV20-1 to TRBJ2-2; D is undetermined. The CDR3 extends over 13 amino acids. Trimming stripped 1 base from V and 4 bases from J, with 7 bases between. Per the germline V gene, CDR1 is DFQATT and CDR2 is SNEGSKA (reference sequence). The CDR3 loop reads CSARVFLTGELFF. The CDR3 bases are TGCAGTGCTAGAGTTTTTCTCACCGGGGAGCTGTTTTTT.

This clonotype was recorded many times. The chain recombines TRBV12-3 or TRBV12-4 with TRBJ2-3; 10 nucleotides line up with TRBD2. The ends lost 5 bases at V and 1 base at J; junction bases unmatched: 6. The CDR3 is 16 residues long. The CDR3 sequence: CASSTGLAGGTDTQYF. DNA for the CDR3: TGTGCCAGCAGTACAGGGCTAGCGGGAGGCACAGATACGCAGTATTTT.

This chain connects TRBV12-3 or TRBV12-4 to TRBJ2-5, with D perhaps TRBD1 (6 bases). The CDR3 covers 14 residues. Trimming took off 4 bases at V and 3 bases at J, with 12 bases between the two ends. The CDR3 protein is CASSSWDKEETQYF. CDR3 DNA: TGTGCCAGCAGTTCTTGGGACAAAGAAGAGACCCAGTACTTC.

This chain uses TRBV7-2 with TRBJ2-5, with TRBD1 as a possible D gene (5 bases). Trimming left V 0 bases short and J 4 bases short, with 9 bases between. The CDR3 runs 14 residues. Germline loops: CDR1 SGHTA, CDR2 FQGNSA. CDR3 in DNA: TGTGCCAGCAGCTTAGCGGCTAGGGGAGAGACCCAGTACTTC. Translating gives CASSLAARGETQYF.

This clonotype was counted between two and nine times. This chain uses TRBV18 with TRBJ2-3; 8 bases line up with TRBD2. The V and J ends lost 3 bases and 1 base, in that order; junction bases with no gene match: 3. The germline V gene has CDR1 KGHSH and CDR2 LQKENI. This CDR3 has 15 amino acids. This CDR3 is CASSPSTSGTDTQYF. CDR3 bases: TGTGCCAGCTCACCTTCGACTAGCGGCACAGATACGCAGTATTTT.

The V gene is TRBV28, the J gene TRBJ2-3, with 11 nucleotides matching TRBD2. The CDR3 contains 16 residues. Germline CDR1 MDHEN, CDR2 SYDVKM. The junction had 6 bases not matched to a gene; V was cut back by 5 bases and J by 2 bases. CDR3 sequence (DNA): TGTGCCAGCAGTGCCGCACTAGCGGGAGACACAGATACGCAGTATTTT. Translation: CASSAALAGDTDTQYF.

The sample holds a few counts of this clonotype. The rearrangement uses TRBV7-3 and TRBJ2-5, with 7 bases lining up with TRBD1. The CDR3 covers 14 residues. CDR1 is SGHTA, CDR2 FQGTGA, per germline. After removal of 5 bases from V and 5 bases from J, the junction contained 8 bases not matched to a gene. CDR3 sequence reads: CASSKTGKGETQYF. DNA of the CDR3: TGTGCCAGCAGCAAGACAGGGAAAGGGGAGACCCAGTACTTC.

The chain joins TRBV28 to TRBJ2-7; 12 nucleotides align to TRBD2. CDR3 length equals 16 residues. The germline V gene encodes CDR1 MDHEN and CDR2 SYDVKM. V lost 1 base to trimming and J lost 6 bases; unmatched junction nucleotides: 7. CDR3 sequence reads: CASSLYGLAGRAEQYF. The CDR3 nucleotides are TGTGCCAGCAGTTTATATGGACTAGCGGGACGAGCCGAGCAGTACTTC. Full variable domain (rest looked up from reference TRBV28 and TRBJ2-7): DVKVTQSSRYLVKRTGEKVFLECVQDMDHENMFWYRQDPGLGLRLIYFSYDVKMKEKGDIPEGYSVSREKKERFSLILESASTNQTSMYLCASSLYGLAGRAEQYFGPGTRLTVT.

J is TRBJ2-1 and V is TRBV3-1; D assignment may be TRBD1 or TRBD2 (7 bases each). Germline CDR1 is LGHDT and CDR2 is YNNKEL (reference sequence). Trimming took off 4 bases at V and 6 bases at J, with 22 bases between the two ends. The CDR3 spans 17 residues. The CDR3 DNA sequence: TGTGCCAGCAGCCCACTGGGTGTTGGGAGGGGGCTCAATGAGCAGTTCTTC. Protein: CASSPLGVGRGLNEQFF.

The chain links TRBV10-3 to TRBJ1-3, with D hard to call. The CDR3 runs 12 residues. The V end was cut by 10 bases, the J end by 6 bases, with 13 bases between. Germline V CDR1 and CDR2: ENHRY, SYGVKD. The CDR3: CATAEEKNTIYF. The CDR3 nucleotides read TGTGCCACCGCAGAGGAAAAAAACACCATATATTTT.

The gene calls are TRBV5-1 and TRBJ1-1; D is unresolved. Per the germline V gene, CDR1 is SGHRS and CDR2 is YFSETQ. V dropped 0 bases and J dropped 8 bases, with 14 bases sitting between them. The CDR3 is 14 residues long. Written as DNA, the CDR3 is TGCGCCAGCAGCTTGGGTCAGGCGAACAACGAAGCTTTCTTT. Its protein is CASSLGQANNEAFF.

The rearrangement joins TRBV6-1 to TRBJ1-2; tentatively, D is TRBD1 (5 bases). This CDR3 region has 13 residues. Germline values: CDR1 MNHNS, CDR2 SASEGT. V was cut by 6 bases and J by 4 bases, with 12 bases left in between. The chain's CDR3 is CASRLRDPYGYTF. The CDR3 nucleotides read TGTGCCAGCAGGCTCAGGGACCCCTATGGCTACACCTTC.

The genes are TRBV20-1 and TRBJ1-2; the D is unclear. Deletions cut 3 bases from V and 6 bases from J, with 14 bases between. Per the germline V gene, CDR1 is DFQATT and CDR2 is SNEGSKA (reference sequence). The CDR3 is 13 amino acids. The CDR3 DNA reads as TGCAGTGCTAGCGCTACGTTTTGGAATGGCTACACCTTC. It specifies CSASATFWNGYTF.

CDR3 loop: CSVRLAANTDTQYF. DNA for the CDR3: TGCAGCGTGAGACTAGCGGCAAACACAGATACGCAGTATTTT. The chain joins TRBV29-1 to TRBJ2-3; TRBD2 aligns across 9 bases. Germline V gene sequence: CDR1 SQVTM, CDR2 ANQGSEA. The trim removed 6 bases at V and 2 bases at J, leaving 6 bases unmatched. The CDR3 spans 14 residues.

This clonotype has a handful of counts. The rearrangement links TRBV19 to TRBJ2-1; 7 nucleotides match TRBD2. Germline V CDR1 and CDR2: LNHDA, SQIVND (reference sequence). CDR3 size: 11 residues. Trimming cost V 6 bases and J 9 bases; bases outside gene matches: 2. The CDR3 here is CASSGGFEQFF. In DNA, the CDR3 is TGTGCCAGTAGCGGGGGGTTTGAGCAGTTCTTC.

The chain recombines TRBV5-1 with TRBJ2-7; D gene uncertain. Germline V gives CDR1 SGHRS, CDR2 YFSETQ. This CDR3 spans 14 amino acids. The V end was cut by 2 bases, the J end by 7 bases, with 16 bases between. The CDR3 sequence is CASSLIPGGSEQYF. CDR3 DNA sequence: TGCGCCAGCAGCTTAATCCCCGGCGGATCTGAGCAGTACTTC.